These T cell receptor beta chains were read from a single sample in a study of cytomegalovirus exposure and HLA in healthy donors. TCRdb's copy holds only in-frame clones and misses some; the assay was immunoSEQ multiplex PCR. The data hold about 160,000 clones, with around four fifths observed a single time. What was sequenced was PBMCs. These receptors were taken from a man between 45 and 60 years old in good health and CMV-seropositive. The CDR3 runs from the conserved cysteine through the conserved F or W. The D gene is left open where the match is weak. Only some rows state a clone size, as once, few, many or a class for expanded clones.

j_gene: TRBJ2-2; v_gene: TRBV5-1; d_gene: NA; abundance: NA; CDR3nt: TGCGCCAGCAGCTTAAGACAGGACAGCACCGGGGAGCTGTTTTTT; CDR3aa: CASSLRQDSTGELFF
j_gene: TRBJ2-7; v_gene: TRBV28; d_gene: NA; abundance: NA; CDR3nt: TGTGCCAGCAGTTTTAGCCTCAGGGGAAATACCTACGAGCAGTACTTC; CDR3aa: CASSFSLRGNTYEQYF
j_gene: TRBJ1-4; v_gene: TRBV19; d_gene: TRBD1; abundance: NA; CDR3nt: TGTGCCAGTAGTCAATCGACAGGGGGTAATGAAAAACTGTTTTTT; CDR3aa: CASSQSTGGNEKLFF
j_gene: TRBJ1-1; v_gene: TRBV7-2; d_gene: NA; abundance: NA; CDR3nt: TGTGCCAGTGACAGGTTGAACACTGAAGCTTTCTTT; CDR3aa: CASDRLNTEAFF
j_gene: TRBJ1-5; v_gene: TRBV7-2; d_gene: NA; abundance: NA; CDR3nt: TGTGCCAGCAGTTCGCAGGGCTTTCAGCCCCAGCATTTT; CDR3aa: CASSSQGFQPQHF
j_gene: TRBJ2-1; v_gene: TRBV5-1; d_gene: TRBD1; abundance: NA; CDR3nt: TGCGCCAGCAGCTTGCAGCAGGGGGCGTGGAATGAGCAGTTCTTC; CDR3aa: CASSLQQGAWNEQFF
j_gene: TRBJ2-7; v_gene: TRBV19; d_gene: TRBD2; abundance: once; CDR3nt: TGTGCCAGTAGTCCGGCCGGGACTAGCGAGCTACGTCAGTACTTC; CDR3aa: CASSPAGTSELRQYF
j_gene: TRBJ1-5; v_gene: TRBV7-9; d_gene: NA; abundance: few; CDR3nt: TGTGCCAGCAGCTTAATGGGGGCGAAAAGTCAGCCCCAGCATTTT; CDR3aa: CASSLMGAKSQPQHF
j_gene: TRBJ2-2; v_gene: TRBV11-3; d_gene: TRBD1; abundance: NA; CDR3nt: TGTGCCAGCAGCTTATCTACAGGGGGGCAGCTGTTTTTT; CDR3aa: CASSLSTGGQLFF
j_gene: TRBJ2-5; v_gene: TRBV28; d_gene: NA; abundance: NA; CDR3nt: TGTGCCAGCACCACAACCCGGGCAGGGGCTAATTTCCAAGAGACCCAGTACTTC; CDR3aa: CASTTTRAGANFQETQYF
j_gene: TRBJ2-7; v_gene: TRBV29-1; d_gene: NA; abundance: once; CDR3nt: TGCAGCGCGCGACCAGGGGGGACCTACGAGCAGTACTTC; CDR3aa: CSARPGGTYEQYF
j_gene: TRBJ2-7; v_gene: TRBV6-5; d_gene: NA; abundance: NA; CDR3nt: TGTGCCAGCACCCGGTACAGGGACGAGCAGTACTTC; CDR3aa: CASTRYRDEQYF
j_gene: TRBJ1-2; v_gene: TRBV6-1; d_gene: TRBD1; abundance: once; CDR3nt: TGTGCCAGCAGTGGGGGACAGGATACTAACTATGGCTACACCTTC; CDR3aa: CASSGGQDTNYGYTF
j_gene: TRBJ1-1; v_gene: TRBV4-3; d_gene: NA; abundance: NA; CDR3nt: TGCGCCAGCAGCGCGTACGGAGGGGTGAACACTGAAGCTTTCTTT; CDR3aa: CASSAYGGVNTEAFF
j_gene: TRBJ2-3; v_gene: TRBV15; d_gene: NA; abundance: NA; CDR3nt: TGTGCCACCAGCAGAGTATCCAGCGGGCACACAGATACGCAGTATTTT; CDR3aa: CATSRVSSGHTDTQYF
j_gene: TRBJ2-2; v_gene: TRBV10-2; d_gene: NA; abundance: NA; CDR3nt: TGCGCCAGTCTCTTAGGTGCGGAAAACACCGGGGAGCTGTTTTTT; CDR3aa: CASLLGAENTGELFF
j_gene: TRBJ2-7; v_gene: TRBV7-2; d_gene: NA; abundance: NA; CDR3nt: TGTGCCAGCAGCTTCATTCTGAGCTCCTACGAGCAGTACTTC; CDR3aa: CASSFILSSYEQYF
j_gene: TRBJ2-7; v_gene: TRBV6-5; d_gene: TRBD2; abundance: few; CDR3nt: TGTGCCAGCAAGGCGGGGGTAGTTTCCCCCTACGAGCAGTACTTC; CDR3aa: CASKAGVVSPYEQYF
j_gene: TRBJ2-7; v_gene: TRBV7-3; d_gene: TRBD2; abundance: once; CDR3nt: TGTGCCAGCAGCTCCGGACTAGCGGACTCGGGTGAGCAGTACTTC; CDR3aa: CASSSGLADSGEQYF
j_gene: TRBJ2-4; v_gene: TRBV6-5; d_gene: TRBD1; abundance: NA; CDR3nt: TGTGCCAGCAGTTACCTGGGACAGGGGGCCAAAAACATTCAGTACTTC; CDR3aa: CASSYLGQGAKNIQYF
j_gene: TRBJ2-7; v_gene: TRBV6-1; d_gene: NA; abundance: NA; CDR3nt: TGTGCCAGCAGTGCTGCGGAGGGCTACGAGCAGTACTTC; CDR3aa: CASSAAEGYEQYF
j_gene: TRBJ1-1; v_gene: TRBV6-7; d_gene: NA; abundance: NA; CDR3nt: TGTGCCAGCAGTTACCCTCGACAGTGGATCATGAACACTGAAGCTTTCTTT; CDR3aa: CASSYPRQWIMNTEAFF
j_gene: TRBJ1-1; v_gene: TRBV29-1; d_gene: NA; abundance: NA; CDR3nt: TGCAGCGTCGCCGTCCGGGAAGCTTTCTTT; CDR3aa: CSVAVREAFF
j_gene: TRBJ2-1; v_gene: TRBV28; d_gene: TRBD2; abundance: NA; CDR3nt: TGTGCCAGCAGTATAGAGGGACTAGCGGGCTCCTTTGATGAGCAGTTCTTC; CDR3aa: CASSIEGLAGSFDEQFF
j_gene: TRBJ2-7; v_gene: TRBV28; d_gene: TRBD1; abundance: few; CDR3nt: TGTGCCAGCAGTTCTCCCGGGACAGCGACCTACGAGCAGTACTTC; CDR3aa: CASSSPGTATYEQYF
j_gene: TRBJ2-3; v_gene: TRBV14; d_gene: TRBD2; abundance: NA; CDR3nt: TGTGCCAGCAGCTCGTTCGCGGGGGCAGATACGCAGTATTTT; CDR3aa: CASSSFAGADTQYF
j_gene: TRBJ1-2; v_gene: TRBV5-5; d_gene: TRBD1; abundance: few; CDR3nt: TGTGCCAGCAGCTTCGGACAGGGGAGAGCTAACTATGGCTACACCTTC; CDR3aa: CASSFGQGRANYGYTF
j_gene: TRBJ2-5; v_gene: TRBV6-6; d_gene: TRBD2; abundance: NA; CDR3nt: TGTGCCAGCAGTTTCCGGACTAGCGGGGGGGCGGAGACCCAGTACTTC; CDR3aa: CASSFRTSGGAETQYF
j_gene: TRBJ2-5; v_gene: TRBV9; d_gene: TRBD2; abundance: NA; CDR3nt: TGTGCCAGCAGCGGGGGAGCGGGAGGCCGGTGGAAGACCCAGTACTTC; CDR3aa: CASSGGAGGRWKTQYF
j_gene: TRBJ2-7; v_gene: TRBV5-1; d_gene: TRBD2; abundance: NA; CDR3nt: TGCGCCAGCAGCTTGGGGGACTACTCCTACGAGCAGTACTTC; CDR3aa: CASSLGDYSYEQYF
j_gene: TRBJ1-1; v_gene: TRBV29-1; d_gene: NA; abundance: NA; CDR3nt: TGCAGCGCCCAGGGGTGGGTCACTGAAGCTTTCTTT; CDR3aa: CSAQGWVTEAFF
j_gene: TRBJ2-1; v_gene: TRBV19; d_gene: NA; abundance: once; CDR3nt: TGTGCCACTCGACAGCGATCCTACAATGAGCAGTTCTTC; CDR3aa: CATRQRSYNEQFF
j_gene: TRBJ2-7; v_gene: TRBV11-2; d_gene: NA; abundance: NA; CDR3nt: TGTGCCAGCAGCTTAGATCGGGGGTTAGGCGAGCAGTACTTC; CDR3aa: CASSLDRGLGEQYF
j_gene: TRBJ1-5; v_gene: TRBV28; d_gene: TRBD1; abundance: NA; CDR3nt: TGTGCCAGCAGTTCTATACAGGGGAGCAATCAGCCCCAGCATTTT; CDR3aa: CASSSIQGSNQPQHF
j_gene: TRBJ1-1; v_gene: TRBV15; d_gene: TRBD1; abundance: NA; CDR3nt: TGTGCCACCAGCAGGGACAGGGGGCAAGGGACTGAAGCTTTCTTT; CDR3aa: CATSRDRGQGTEAFF
j_gene: TRBJ1-2; v_gene: TRBV10-2; d_gene: TRBD1; abundance: few; CDR3nt: TGCGCCAGCAGGGCCAGGGGGCTCGGTGGCTACACCTTC; CDR3aa: CASRARGLGGYTF
j_gene: TRBJ2-7; v_gene: TRBV5-8; d_gene: NA; abundance: NA; CDR3nt: TGTGCCAGCAGCTTTGACCAGGGGACATCCTACGAGCAGTACTTC; CDR3aa: CASSFDQGTSYEQYF
j_gene: TRBJ2-3; v_gene: TRBV5-1; d_gene: NA; abundance: NA; CDR3nt: TGCGCCAGCAGCTTCGGAGCGGGCGGGACCTCGGATACGCAGTATTTT; CDR3aa: CASSFGAGGTSDTQYF